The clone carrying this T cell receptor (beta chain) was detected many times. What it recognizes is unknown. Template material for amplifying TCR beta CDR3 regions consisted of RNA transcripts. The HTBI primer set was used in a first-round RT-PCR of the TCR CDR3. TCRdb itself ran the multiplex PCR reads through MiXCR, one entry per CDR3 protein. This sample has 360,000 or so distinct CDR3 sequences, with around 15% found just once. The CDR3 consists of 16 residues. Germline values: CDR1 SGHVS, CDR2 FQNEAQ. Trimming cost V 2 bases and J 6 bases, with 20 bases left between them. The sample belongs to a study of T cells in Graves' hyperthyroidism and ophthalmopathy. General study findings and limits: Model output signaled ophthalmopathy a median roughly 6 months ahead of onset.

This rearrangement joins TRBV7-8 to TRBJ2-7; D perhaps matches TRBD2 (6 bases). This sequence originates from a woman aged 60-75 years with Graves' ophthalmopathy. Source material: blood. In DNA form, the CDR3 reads TGTGCCAGCAGCTTATTTAGCGCGGGACCGGGGAGCGAGCAGTACTTC. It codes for CASSLFSAGPGSEQYF. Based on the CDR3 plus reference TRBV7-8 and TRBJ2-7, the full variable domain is GAGVSQSPRYKVAKRGQDVALRCDPISGHVSLFWYQQALGQGPEFLTYFQNEAQLDKSGLPSDRFFAERPEGSVSTLKIQRTQQEDSAVYLCASSLFSAGPGSEQYFGPGTRLTVT.